This T cell receptor (beta chain) was sequenced during a study of T cell responses to AZD1222 COVID-19 vaccine (dated by TCRdb to the early 2020s). At the level of the whole study: AZD1222 recipients with second doses at about 4 weeks or about 12 weeks were pooled, because spike-specific TCR depth and breadth did not differ between schedules. TCR sequencing covered roughly 230 trial participants: 207 given two doses of AZD1222 and 26 given two doses of MenACWY control vaccine. Enrollment into the trials was organized by age into subgroups of 18-55, 56-69 and 70-plus years, and those subgroups contained roughly 150, 30 and 60 TCR-sequenced participants, respectively. The research as a whole found: In the small 56-69-year group, the increase in depth fell short of significance, most likely because of low power. Participants were mostly white British, with more females than males. The authors suggested clonal diversity may have been underestimated. Conclusions about previously exposed vaccinees are limited, since just five or six AZD1222 recipients were seropositive for SARS-CoV-2 at baseline. The whole spike protein was spanned by vaccine-associated CD4 TCRs, and dominant responses were seen in regions 160-218 and 743-854. Nearly half of unique spike-specific TCRs reportedly recognized epitopes outside regions mutated in the B.1.351 and B.1.1.7 variants. No day 14 peak-response samples were available, so repertoires were characterized only after the peak T cell response. After two AZD1222 doses, both the breadth and the depth of spike-specific TCRs were significantly higher than at day 0 and than in MenACWY recipients.

The time point tag for this specimen amounts to: baseline before first vaccination. Samples from vaccinated people were obtained from the UK trials COV001 and COV002, which included a single-blind randomized controlled phase 2/3 trial of AZD1222 (ChAdOx1 nCoV-19) in healthy adults. Trial participant PBMC samples were collected at day 0 and day 28 after the second dose for TCRbeta chain sequencing. To note about this clone: Its antigen remains undetermined. No quality values exist for individual bases; no much larger clone is one base distant.

The germline V gene specifies KGHSH as CDR1 and LQKENI as CDR2. V loses 2 bases, J loses 8 bases, and the germline ends lie 12 bases apart. Inclusive of the bounding cysteine and phenylalanine, the CDR3 is 13 residues long. The DNA shown is the 39-base CDR3, in frame from base 1. The CDR3 regions of human TCRbeta chains were subjected to immunosequencing. Regarding the original processing steps: TCRs in the repertoires were compared against a reference library of SARS-CoV-2-specific TCRs that had been generated with the MIRA antigen-specificity platform. Breadth was defined as the fraction of unique TCRs that were SARS-CoV-2-associated. Depth was defined as the fraction of total T cells that were SARS-CoV-2-associated. Using the MIRA data, each spike-specific TCR was mapped to the spike region that the TCR reacts to and placed in a CD4 or CD8 class. Log10-transformed breadth and depth values were compared by one-way ANOVA with Sidak's multiple comparisons tests. TCRdb obtained this table from immuneACCESS and retained in-frame rearrangements with V and J assigned. These tables miss some clones; where compared with another copy, unresolved V genes account for less than half of the shortfall, and the remainder is unexplained. The DNA was the basis for D and trimming; V, J and clone size are from that table. In this sample the table shows roughly 140,000 clones, 85% to 90% of which occur a single time. Roughly 1.7% of the sample rests with the top ten.

Sequenced here: peripheral blood, sampled on day 0 of AZD1222 vaccination. This receptor was obtained from an adult in good health. Recombination joined TRBV18 with TRBJ1-2; there is no confident call for the D gene. The sequenced DNA is TGTGCCAGCTCACCAAGTCTCGATGGGGGCTACACCTTC. It is translated as CASSPSLDGGYTF.